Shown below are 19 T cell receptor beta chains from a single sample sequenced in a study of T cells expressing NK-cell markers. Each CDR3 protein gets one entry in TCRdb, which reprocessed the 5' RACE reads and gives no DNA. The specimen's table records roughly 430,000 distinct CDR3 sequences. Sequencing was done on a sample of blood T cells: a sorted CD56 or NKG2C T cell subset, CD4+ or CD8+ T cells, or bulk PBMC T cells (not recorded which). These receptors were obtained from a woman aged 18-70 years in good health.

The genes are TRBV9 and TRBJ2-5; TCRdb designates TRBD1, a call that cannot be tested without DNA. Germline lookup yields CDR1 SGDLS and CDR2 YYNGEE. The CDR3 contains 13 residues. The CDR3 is CASSRDYKETQYF.

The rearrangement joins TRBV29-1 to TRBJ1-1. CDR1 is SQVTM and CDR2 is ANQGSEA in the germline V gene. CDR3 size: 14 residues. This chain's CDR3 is CSVEADEMNTEAFF.

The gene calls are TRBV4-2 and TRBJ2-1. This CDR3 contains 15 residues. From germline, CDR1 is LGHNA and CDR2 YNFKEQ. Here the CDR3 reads CASSPGLGSYNEQFF.

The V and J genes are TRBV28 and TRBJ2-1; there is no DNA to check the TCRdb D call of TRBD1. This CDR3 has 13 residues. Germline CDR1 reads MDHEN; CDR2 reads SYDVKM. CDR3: CASTQDSYNEQFF. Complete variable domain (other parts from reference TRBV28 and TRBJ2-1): DVKVTQSSRYLVKRTGEKVFLECVQDMDHENMFWYRQDPGLGLRLIYFSYDVKMKEKGDIPEGYSVSREKKERFSLILESASTNQTSMYLCASTQDSYNEQFFGPGTRLTVL.

The CDR3 reads CASSGTPGGTQYF. This chain links TRBV2 with TRBJ2-5. This CDR3 is 13 amino acids long. Germline V CDR1 and CDR2: SNHLY, FYNNEI.

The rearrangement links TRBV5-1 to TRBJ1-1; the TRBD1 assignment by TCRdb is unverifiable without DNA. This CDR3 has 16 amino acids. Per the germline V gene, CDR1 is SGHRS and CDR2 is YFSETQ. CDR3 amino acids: CASSFRDSFRNTEAFF. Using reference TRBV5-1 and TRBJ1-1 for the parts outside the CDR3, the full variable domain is KAGVTQTPRYLIKTRGQQVTLSCSPISGHRSVSWYQQTPGQGLQFLFEYFSETQRNKGNFPGRFSGRQFSNSRSEMNVSTLELGDSALYLCASSFRDSFRNTEAFFGQGTRLTVV.

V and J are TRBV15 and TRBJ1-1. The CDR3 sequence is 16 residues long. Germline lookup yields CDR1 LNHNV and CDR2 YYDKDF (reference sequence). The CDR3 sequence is CASIKEGSRPYTEAFF.

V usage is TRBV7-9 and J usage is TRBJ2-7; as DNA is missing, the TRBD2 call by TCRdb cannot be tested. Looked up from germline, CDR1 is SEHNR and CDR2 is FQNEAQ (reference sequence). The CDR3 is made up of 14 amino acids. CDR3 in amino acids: CASSLGEGFYEQYF.

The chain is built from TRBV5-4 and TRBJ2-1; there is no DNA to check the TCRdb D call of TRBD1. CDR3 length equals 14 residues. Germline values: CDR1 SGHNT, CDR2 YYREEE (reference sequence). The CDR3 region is CASSFAAQYNEQFF. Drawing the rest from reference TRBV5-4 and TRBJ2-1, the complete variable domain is ETGVTQSPTHLIKTRGQQVTLRCSSQSGHNTVSWYQQALGQGPQFIFQYYREEENGRGNFPPRFSGLQFPNYSSELNVNALELDDSALYLCASSFAAQYNEQFFGPGTRLTVL.

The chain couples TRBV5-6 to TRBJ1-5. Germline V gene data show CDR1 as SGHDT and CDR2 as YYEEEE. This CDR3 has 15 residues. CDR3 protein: CASSLNWAGDQPQHF.

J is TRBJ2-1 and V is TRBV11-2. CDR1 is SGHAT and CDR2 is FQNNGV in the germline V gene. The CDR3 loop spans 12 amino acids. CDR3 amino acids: CASSSQHNEQFF.

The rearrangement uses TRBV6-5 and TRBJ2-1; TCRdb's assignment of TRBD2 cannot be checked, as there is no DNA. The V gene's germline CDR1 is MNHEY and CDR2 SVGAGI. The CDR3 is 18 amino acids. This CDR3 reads CASSYRRLSSGSRYEQFF.

The CDR3 sequence is CATRSFRGTEAFF. The genes are TRBV6-1 and TRBJ1-1; TCRdb's D call, TRBD1, is unchecked because there is no DNA. Germline V gives CDR1 MNHNS, CDR2 SASEGT. The CDR3 extends over 13 amino acids.

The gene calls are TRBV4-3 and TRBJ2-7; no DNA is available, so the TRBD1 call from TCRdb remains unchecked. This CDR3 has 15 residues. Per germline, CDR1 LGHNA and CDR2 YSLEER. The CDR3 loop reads CASSQVSGTPYEQYF.

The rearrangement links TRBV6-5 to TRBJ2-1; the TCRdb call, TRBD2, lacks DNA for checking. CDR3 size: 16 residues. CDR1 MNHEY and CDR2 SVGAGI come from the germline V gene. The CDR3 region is CASSYSIAGGANEQFF.

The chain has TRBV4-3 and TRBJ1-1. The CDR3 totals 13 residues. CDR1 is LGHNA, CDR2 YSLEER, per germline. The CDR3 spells CASSRDRITEAFF.

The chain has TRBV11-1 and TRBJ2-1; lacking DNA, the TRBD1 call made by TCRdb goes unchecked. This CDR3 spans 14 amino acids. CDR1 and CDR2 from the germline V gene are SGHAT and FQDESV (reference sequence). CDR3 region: CASSGWARENEQFF.

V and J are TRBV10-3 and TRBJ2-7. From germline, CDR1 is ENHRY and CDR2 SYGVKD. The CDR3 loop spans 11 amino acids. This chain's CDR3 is CAISQNYEQYF.

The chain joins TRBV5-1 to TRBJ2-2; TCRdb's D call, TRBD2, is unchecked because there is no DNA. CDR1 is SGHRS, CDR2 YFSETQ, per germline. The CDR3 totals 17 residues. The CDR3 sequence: CASSPRPRGSGAGELFF.